Listed below are T cell receptor beta chains from one sample, sequenced in a study of early T cells in non-severe SARS-CoV-2 infection. TCRdb independently ran MiXCR on the 5' RACE reads; one entry per CDR3 protein. In the table there are fewer than 35,000 distinct CDR3 sequences, 4.5% to 6% of which are singletons. Sample: whole blood. Every receptor here comes from an adult who was a healthcare worker with PCR-confirmed SARS-CoV-2 infection or an uninfected control (not recorded which). CDR3s include the opening cysteine and the closing phenylalanine or tryptophan. Expanded clones get a size class; other rows say once, few or many, or leave the size out.

V gene	J gene	clone size	CDR3 length	CDR3 protein
TRBV30	TRBJ2-5	many	12	CAWSEQGETQYF
TRBV10-2	TRBJ2-3	many	14	CASSDRDRTDTQYF
TRBV7-9	TRBJ2-5	many	13	CASSLGGPETQYF
TRBV6-5	TRBJ1-5	-	14	CASSQGWDNQPQHF
TRBV7-2	TRBJ2-1	many	18	CASSARGAGASLYNEQFF
TRBV24-1	TRBJ2-5	-	15	CATSEPGQIQETQYF
TRBV20-1	TRBJ2-5	few	15	CSAEDSGRSVETQYF
TRBV11-3	TRBJ2-7	few	13	CASSFSLAHEQYF
TRBV4-1	TRBJ2-2	few	16	CASSQEFGDPTGELFF
TRBV29-1	TRBJ1-3	-	14	CSVEFTGHGNTIYF
TRBV19	TRBJ1-5	many	14	CASLRRSGIQPQHF
TRBV9	TRBJ2-4	many	13	CASSVGGENIQYF
TRBV29-1	TRBJ2-3	many	15	CSVVPSGISTDTQYF
TRBV7-8	TRBJ2-3	few	16	CASRLGLAGGPDTQYF
TRBV10-3	TRBJ1-5	-	13	CAISPEFNQPQHF
TRBV29-1	TRBJ2-3	-	14	CSVRPGLAIDTQYF
TRBV20-1	TRBJ2-1	many	14	CSARGGRSYNEQFF
TRBV4-3	TRBJ2-3	many	15	CASSQDRGGTDTQYF
TRBV5-5	TRBJ1-5	many	14	CASSFTVGGQPQHF
TRBV21-1	TRBJ2-2	many	17	CASSKARVAGVGGELFF
TRBV20-1	TRBJ1-6	many	13	CSAREGGNSPLHF
TRBV10-3	TRBJ2-1	many	15	CAISQPGQGVNEQFF
TRBV9	TRBJ2-2	many	13	CASSPYELRELFF
TRBV6-2/TRBV6-3	TRBJ2-1	many	14	CASSYSRTSHEQFF
TRBV6-1	TRBJ2-3	many	15	CASSRLAGKTDTQYF
TRBV5-6	TRBJ1-4	many	14	CASMRVATNEKLFF
TRBV29-1	TRBJ2-1	many	15	CSVGDPRGPYNEQFF
TRBV7-9	TRBJ1-2	-	11	CASSSGPGYTF